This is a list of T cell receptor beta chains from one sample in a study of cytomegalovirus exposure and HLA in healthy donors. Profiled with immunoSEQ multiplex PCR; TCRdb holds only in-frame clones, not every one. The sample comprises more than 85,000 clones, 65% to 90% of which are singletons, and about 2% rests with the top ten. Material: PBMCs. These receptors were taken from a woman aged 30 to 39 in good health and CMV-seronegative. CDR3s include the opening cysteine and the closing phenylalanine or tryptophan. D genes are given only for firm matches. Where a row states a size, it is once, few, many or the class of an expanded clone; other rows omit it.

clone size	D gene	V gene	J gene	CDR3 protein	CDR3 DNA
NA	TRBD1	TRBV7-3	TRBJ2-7	CASSRTGGYEQYF	TGTGCCAGCAGCCGGACAGGGGGCTACGAGCAGTACTTC
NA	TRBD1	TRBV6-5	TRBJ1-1	CASSFLTGRNTEAFF	TGTGCCAGCAGTTTTTTGACAGGGAGGAACACTGAAGCTTTCTTT
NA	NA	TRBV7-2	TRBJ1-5	CASSFSGRGTQPQHF	TGTGCCAGCAGCTTCTCAGGGAGGGGAACGCAGCCCCAGCATTTT
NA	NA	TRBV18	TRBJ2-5	CASSPGGVGARETQYF	TGTGCCAGCTCACCAGGCGGTGTGGGAGCCCGGGAGACCCAGTACTTC
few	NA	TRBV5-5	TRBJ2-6	CASSSGTGANVLTF	TGTGCCAGCAGTTCGGGGACTGGGGCCAACGTCCTGACTTTC
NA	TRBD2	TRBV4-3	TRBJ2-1	CASSQALLAGGPHEQFF	TGCGCCAGCAGCCAAGCCTTACTAGCGGGAGGGCCGCATGAGCAGTTCTTC
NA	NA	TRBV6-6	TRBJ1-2	CASSYSSERIIYGYTF	TGTGCCAGCAGTTACTCGAGCGAACGGATTATCTATGGCTACACCTTC
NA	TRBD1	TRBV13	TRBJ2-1	CASSSRTGFEDNEQFF	TGTGCCAGCAGCTCAAGGACAGGGTTTGAAGACAATGAGCAGTTCTTC
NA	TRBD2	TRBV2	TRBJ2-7	CASTPLEVAGARSYEQYF	TGTGCCAGCACCCCCCTGGAGGTAGCGGGTGCCCGCTCCTACGAGCAGTACTTC
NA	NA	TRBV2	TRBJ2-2	CASSVRERRTGELFF	TGTGCCAGCAGTGTCAGGGAAAGACGCACCGGGGAGCTGTTTTTT
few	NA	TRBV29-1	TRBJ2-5	CSVREQETQYF	TGCAGCGTTCGAGAACAAGAGACCCAGTACTTC
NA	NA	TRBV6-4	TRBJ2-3	CASSEVEMDTQYF	TGTGCCAGCAGTGAGGTGGAGATGGATACGCAGTATTTT
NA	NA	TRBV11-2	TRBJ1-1	CASSLVGQGSYEAFF	TGTGCCAGCAGCTTAGTGGGCCAGGGGAGTTATGAAGCTTTCTTT
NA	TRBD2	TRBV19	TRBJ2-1	CASSISGLAGENEQFF	TGTGCCAGTAGTATATCGGGGCTAGCGGGAGAAAATGAGCAGTTCTTC
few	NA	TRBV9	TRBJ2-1	CASSTSAGLGNEQFF	NA
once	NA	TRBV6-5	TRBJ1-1	CASSSGVGRGTEAFF	TGTGCCAGCAGTTCCGGAGTCGGCAGGGGCACTGAAGCTTTCTTT
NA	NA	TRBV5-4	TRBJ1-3	CASSQGGNQGDTIYF	TGTGCCAGCAGCCAGGGAGGCAACCAAGGAGACACCATATATTTT